This passage covers 18 T cell receptor beta chains from one sample sequenced in a study of T cell repertoires in cytomegalovirus infection. No antigen has been assigned to these receptors. TCRdb analysed the reads with MiXCR anew, one entry per CDR3 protein. The sample shows fewer than 850,000 distinct CDR3 sequences, about 29% of them seen only once. The specimen was cultured CD8+ T cells from PBMCs, collected from culture after CMV antigen stimulation. The receptors here all came from a human donor in good health (CMV status not recorded). Some clones in this sample may be carry-over from other donors' samples.

Details on this clonotype: An end of the junction does not agree with germline; a read error may underlie this. V usage is TRBV7-9 and J usage is TRBJ2-2, with a possible D match to TRBD2 (5 bases). The CDR3 length is 15 residues. Germline V gives CDR1 SEHNR, CDR2 FQNEAQ (reference sequence). CDR3 sequence: CAGSPPIGGTGELFF. CDR3 coding DNA: TGTGCCGGCAGCCCACCGATCGGAGGCACCGGGGAGCTGTTTTTT.

This clonotype has only a few counts. The gene calls are TRBV6-1 and TRBJ2-1; D not certain. Germline V gene sequence: CDR1 MNHNS, CDR2 SASEGT. The CDR3 is made up of 14 amino acids. The ends were cut back, 3 bases at V and 6 bases at J, with 12 bases in the middle. CDR3 DNA sequence: TGTGCCAGCAGTGACTGGGGTGCCGGCAATGAGCAGTTCTTC. Protein sequence: CASSDWGAGNEQFF.

The chain carries TRBV4-2 and TRBJ2-3; 7 nucleotides agree with TRBD2. Germline V gene lookup returns CDR1 LGHNA and CDR2 YNFKEQ. The CDR3 is 16 residues long. The trim removed 3 bases at V and 6 bases at J, leaving 12 bases unmatched. CDR3 nucleotides: TGTGCCAGCAGCCAGGAAACCGGGACTACTCGGGATACGCAGTATTTT. Translated, it gives CASSQETGTTRDTQYF.

V gene TRBV20-1 combines with J gene TRBJ1-2; 8 bases line up with TRBD1. This CDR3 comprises 14 residues. CDR1 and CDR2 from the germline V gene are DFQATT and SNEGSKA (reference sequence). After removal of 2 bases from V and 2 bases from J, the junction contained 4 bases not matched to a gene. Here the CDR3 reads CSARQGAVNYGYTF. The DNA of the CDR3 is TGCAGTGCTAGACAGGGGGCCGTGAACTATGGCTACACCTTC.

The gene calls are TRBV27 and TRBJ1-2, with a weak D call TRBD1 (6 bases). In germline, CDR1 is MNHEY, CDR2 SMNVEV (reference sequence). The CDR3 runs 16 residues. With 8 bases removed from V and 0 bases from J, the gap between germline ends came to 19 bases. CDR3 in DNA: TGTGCCAGCTTTGGGGGGGGCAGGCTTCCTAACTATGGCTACACCTTC. This encodes CASFGGGRLPNYGYTF.

This clonotype has a count of ten or more. This rearrangement joins TRBV7-2 to TRBJ2-1; 12 nucleotides match TRBD2. Trimming cost V 1 base and J 3 bases; bases outside gene matches: 7. Germline CDR1 and CDR2: SGHTA and FQGNSA. This CDR3 contains 18 residues. Here the CDR3 reads CASSLVASGGANYNEQFF. The CDR3, as DNA: TGTGCCAGCAGCTTAGTAGCTAGCGGGGGGGCAAACTACAATGAGCAGTTCTTC.

This clonotype has more than one count but fewer than ten. V gene TRBV5-4 combines with J gene TRBJ2-7; D not certain. The CDR3 extends over 13 amino acids. The germline V gene encodes CDR1 SGHNT and CDR2 YYREEE (reference sequence). V dropped 4 bases and J dropped 6 bases, with 14 bases sitting between them. The DNA of the CDR3 is TGTGCCAGCAGCATGTGGGGATTCGGCGAGCAGTACGTC. Translating gives CASSMWGFGEQYV.

The table lists this clonotype with a few counts. CDR3 DNA: TGTGCCAGCAGTTTTTCCATCTGGAGTTCCAGGCTTCGTGATGAGCAGTTCTTC. It is translated as CASSFSIWSSRLRDEQFF. The chain couples TRBV12-3 or TRBV12-4 to TRBJ2-1; D gene uncertain. The CDR3 runs to 18 residues. V was trimmed by 3 bases and J by 8 bases, leaving 26 bases between them.

CDR3 DNA: TGTGCCAGTAGTATTCGGGGAGGCGGGAGCTCCTACAATGAGCAGTTCTTC. Translating gives CASSIRGGGSSYNEQFF. The V gene is TRBV19, the J gene TRBJ2-1, with 7 bases that match TRBD2. CDR1 and CDR2 from the germline V gene are LNHDA and SQIVND (reference sequence). J gave up 0 bases and V 3 bases, and 8 bases lay outside the gene matches. The CDR3 is made up of 17 amino acids.

Remarks on this clonotype: This sequence may be a read error, since a much larger clone differs from it by one base. The rearrangement links TRBV9 to TRBJ2-5, with D possibly matching TRBD2 (7 bases). This CDR3 is 13 amino acids long. The V and J ends lost 7 bases and 3 bases respectively, with 13 bases between them. The germline V gene has CDR1 SGDLS and CDR2 YYNGEE. DNA of the CDR3: TGTGCCAGCGGACGGGGGGACAAAGAGACCCAGTACTTC. Its protein product is CASGRGDKETQYF. The entire variable domain, with the rest obtained from reference TRBV9 and TRBJ2-5, is as follows: DSGVTQTPKHLITATGQRVTLRCSPRSGDLSVYWYQQSLDQGLQFLIQYYNGEERAKGNILERFSAQQFPDLHSELNLSSLELGDSALYFCASGRGDKETQYFGPGTRLLVL.

This chain connects TRBV6-5 to TRBJ2-1; TRBD2 is a possible D gene (6 bases). There are 16 residues in the CDR3. V lost 2 bases, J lost 7 bases, and 18 bases lay in between. Germline lookup yields CDR1 MNHEY and CDR2 SVGAGI. The CDR3 DNA follows: TGTGCCAGCAGTTACGGGACGGGACTCTCATTGAATGAGCAGTTCTTC. Translation gives CASSYGTGLSLNEQFF.

The chain couples TRBV28 to TRBJ2-2; D uncertain. V lost 3 bases and J lost 0, with 8 bases in between. The CDR3 is made up of 15 amino acids. Germline CDR1 reads MDHEN; CDR2 reads SYDVKM. CDR3 sequence: CASSFRSANTGELFF. The CDR3 nucleotides read TGTGCCAGCAGTTTCCGGTCCGCGAACACCGGGGAGCTGTTTTTT.

The chain links TRBV27 to TRBJ2-7; D possibly matches TRBD1 or TRBD2 (6 bases each). The V end was cut by 2 bases, the J end by 3 bases, with 11 bases between. This CDR3 has 14 amino acids. Germline loops: CDR1 MNHEY, CDR2 SMNVEV (reference sequence). The CDR3 spells CASSLRGVVYEQYF. The CDR3, as DNA: TGTGCCAGCAGTTTAAGGGGGGTGGTCTACGAGCAGTACTTC.

This clonotype was counted at least ten times. This CDR3 reads CASSLTGYGYTF. The CDR3 bases are TGTGCCAGCAGCTTGACAGGCTATGGCTACACCTTC. V gene TRBV7-2 combines with J gene TRBJ1-2; maybe TRBD1 (6 bases). This CDR3 has 12 residues. The V gene's germline CDR1 is SGHTA and CDR2 FQGNSA. Trimming pared 3 bases from V and 4 bases from J, leaving 6 bases between.

The V gene is TRBV29-1, the J gene TRBJ1-2; TRBD1 might be the D (6 bases). V was trimmed by 4 bases and J by 6 bases, leaving 9 bases between them. The V gene's germline CDR1 is SQVTM and CDR2 ANQGSEA. The CDR3 contains 11 residues. The DNA of the CDR3 is TGCAGCGTTGCAGGGGAAAATGGCTACACCTTC. Encoded protein: CSVAGENGYTF.

This clonotype was seen ten or more times. The chain joins TRBV6-5 to TRBJ1-1; D might be TRBD1 (5 bases). The CDR3 spans 16 residues. With 0 bases removed from V and 1 base from J, the gap between germline ends came to 12 bases. Germline V CDR1 and CDR2: MNHEY, SVGAGI. The CDR3: CASSYSARGRNTEAFF. The CDR3 DNA is TGTGCCAGCAGTTACTCGGCTCGGGGCAGGAACACTGAAGCTTTCTTT.

The genes are TRBV27 and TRBJ2-3; tentatively, D is TRBD1 (6 bases). Trimming pared 2 bases from V and 2 bases from J, leaving 11 bases between. Germline V gives CDR1 MNHEY, CDR2 SMNVEV (reference sequence). This CDR3 spans 15 amino acids. The CDR3 sequence is CASSLSGQFTDTQYF. The CDR3 bases are TGTGCCAGCAGTTTAAGCGGACAGTTCACAGATACGCAGTATTTT.

The V and J genes are TRBV9 and TRBJ1-4; D might be TRBD1 (5 bases). Trimming took 0 bases from V and 11 from J, leaving 20 bases between them. There are 16 residues in the CDR3. The germline V gene encodes CDR1 SGDLS and CDR2 YYNGEE. The CDR3: CASSVGYPGGYPKLFF. CDR3 nucleotides: TGTGCCAGCAGCGTAGGCTATCCGGGGGGTTACCCGAAACTGTTTTTT.